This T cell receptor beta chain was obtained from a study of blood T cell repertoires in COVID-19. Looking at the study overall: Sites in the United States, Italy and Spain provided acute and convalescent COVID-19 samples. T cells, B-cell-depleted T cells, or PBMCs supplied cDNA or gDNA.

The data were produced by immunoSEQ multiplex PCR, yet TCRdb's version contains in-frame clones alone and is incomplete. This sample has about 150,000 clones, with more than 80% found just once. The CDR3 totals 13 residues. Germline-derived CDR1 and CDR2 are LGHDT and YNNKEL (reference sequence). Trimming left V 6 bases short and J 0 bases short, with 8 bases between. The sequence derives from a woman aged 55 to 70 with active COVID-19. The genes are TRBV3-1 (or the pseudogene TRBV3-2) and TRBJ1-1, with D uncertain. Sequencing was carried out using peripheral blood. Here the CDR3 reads CASRMGLNTEAFF. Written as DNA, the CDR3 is TGTGCCAGCAGAATGGGCCTGAACACTGAAGCTTTCTTT.